This T cell receptor beta chain was sequenced in a study of blood T cell repertoires in COVID-19. Study details: PBMCs, B-cell-depleted T cells, or T cells were the source of the cDNA or gDNA that made up the material.

Using immunoSEQ multiplex PCR, the repertoire was profiled, and TCRdb retains in-frame clones only, with some absent. The sample consists of more than 130,000 clones, about 86% of them appearing once. Looked up from germline, CDR1 is SGHAT and CDR2 is FQNNGV. The length of the CDR3 is 14 residues. V gave up 5 bases and J gave up 4 bases, with 14 bases separating them. The TCR was taken from a woman aged 40 to 49 with acute or convalescent COVID-19. J is TRBJ1-1 and V is TRBV11-2, with D perhaps TRBD1 (6 bases). The sequencing sample was made of peripheral blood. CDR3 in amino acids: CASSHRAGGTEAFF. The CDR3 bases are TGTGCCAGCAGCCACAGGGCGGGGGGCACTGAAGCTTTCTTT.